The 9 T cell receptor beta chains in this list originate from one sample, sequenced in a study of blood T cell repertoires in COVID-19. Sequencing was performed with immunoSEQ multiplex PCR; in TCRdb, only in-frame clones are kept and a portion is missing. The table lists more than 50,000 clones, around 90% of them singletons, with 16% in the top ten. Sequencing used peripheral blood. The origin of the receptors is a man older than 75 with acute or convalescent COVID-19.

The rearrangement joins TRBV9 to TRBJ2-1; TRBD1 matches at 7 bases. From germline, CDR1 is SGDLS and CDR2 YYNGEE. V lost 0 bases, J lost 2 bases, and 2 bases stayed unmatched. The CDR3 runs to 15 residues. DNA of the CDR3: TGTGCCAGCAGCGTAGACCAGGGGGCCTACAATGAGCAGTTCTTC. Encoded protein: CASSVDQGAYNEQFF.

The CDR3 DNA is TGCGCCAGCAGCCCCTCCGCCGGGGGGAGGGATTCACCCCTCCACTTT. This sequence encodes CASSPSAGGRDSPLHF. The genes are TRBV5-1 and TRBJ1-6; D may be TRBD1 (5 bases). The CDR3 covers 16 residues. The V gene lost 4 bases and the J gene lost 8 bases, with 19 bases spanning the gap. Germline CDR1 is SGHRS and CDR2 is YFSETQ.

As DNA, the CDR3 is TGTGCCAGCAGCAAAGCTATTCCAGGGACCTACGAGCAGTACTTC. Translation: CASSKAIPGTYEQYF. V and J are TRBV21-1 and TRBJ2-7; the table's TRBD1 call for D was not verified on the DNA. TRBV21-1 is a pseudogene. This CDR3 is built from 15 residues.

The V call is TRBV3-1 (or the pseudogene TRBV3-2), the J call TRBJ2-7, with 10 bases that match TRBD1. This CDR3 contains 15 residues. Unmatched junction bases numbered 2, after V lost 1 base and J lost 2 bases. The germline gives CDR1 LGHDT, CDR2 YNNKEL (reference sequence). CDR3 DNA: TGTGCCAGCAGCCAAGTTGGACAGGGGGCCTACGAGCAGTACTTC. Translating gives CASSQVGQGAYEQYF.

The CDR3, as DNA: TGTGCCAGCTCAAAGAACATCCCTTTCGGGCAAGAGACCCAGTACTTC. Translated, it gives CASSKNIPFGQETQYF. The chain has TRBV18 and TRBJ2-5; D remains unclear. Germline CDR1 and CDR2: KGHSH and LQKENI. The CDR3 is 16 residues long. Trimming took 5 bases from V and 2 from J, leaving 18 bases between them.

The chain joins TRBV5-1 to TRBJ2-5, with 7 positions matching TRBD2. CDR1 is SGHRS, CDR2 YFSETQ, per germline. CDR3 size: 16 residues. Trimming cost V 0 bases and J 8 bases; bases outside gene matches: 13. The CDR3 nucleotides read TGCGCCAGCAGCTTGGAGACTAGCCAAGAGAGGGGAACCCAGTACTTC. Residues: CASSLETSQERGTQYF.

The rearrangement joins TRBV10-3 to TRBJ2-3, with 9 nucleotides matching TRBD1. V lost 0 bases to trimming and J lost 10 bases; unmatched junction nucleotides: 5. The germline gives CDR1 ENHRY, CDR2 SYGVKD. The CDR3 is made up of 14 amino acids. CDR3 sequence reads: CAISESGQGSSQYF. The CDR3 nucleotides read TGTGCCATCAGTGAGTCGGGACAGGGAAGCTCGCAGTATTTT.

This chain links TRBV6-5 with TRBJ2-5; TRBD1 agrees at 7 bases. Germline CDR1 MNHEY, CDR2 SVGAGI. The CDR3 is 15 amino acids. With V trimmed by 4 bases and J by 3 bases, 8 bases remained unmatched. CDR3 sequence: CASSLVGTAKETQYF. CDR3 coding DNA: TGTGCCAGCAGTTTGGTTGGGACAGCCAAAGAGACCCAGTACTTC.

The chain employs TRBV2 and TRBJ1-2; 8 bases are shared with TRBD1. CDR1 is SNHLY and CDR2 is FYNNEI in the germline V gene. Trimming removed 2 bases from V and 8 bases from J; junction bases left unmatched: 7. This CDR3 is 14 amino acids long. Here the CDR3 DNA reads TGTGCCAGCAGTGAAAGGACAGGGTTGAGCGGCTACACCTTC. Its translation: CASSERTGLSGYTF.